Only one count was recorded for the clone carrying this T cell receptor (beta chain). Its matching antigen is unknown. Time point given: patch test 1, 2 weeks after DPC sensitization. Stated treatment: therapeutic diphenylcyclopropenone sensitization with weekly scalp DPC. Germline CDR1 and CDR2: SGHVS and FQNEAQ. Trimming at V came to 5 bases and at J to 5 bases, leaving 18 bases not matched to a gene. The CDR3 contains 18 residues. How the authors handled the data: Samples contained a median of roughly 99,000 TCRs, with a range of roughly 23,224 to 700,000. TCRdb reprocessed the RACE reads via MiXCR and lists one record per CDR3 protein. TCRdb, not the original authors, processed these V and J calls. Here the sample spans roughly 70,000 distinct CDR3 sequences, 9.8% being singletons. The entry originates in a study of human T cells and chemical hapten exposure. Study in general: Patches that contained 0.01% DPC were applied to the upper back and read at 6 days.

Study-wide findings and caveats: While controls formed fewer of them, expanded TCRs formed significantly more large CDR3 similarity clusters.

The sequence came from a woman aged 40 to 50 with alopecia areata. Some clones in this sample may be carry-over from other donors' samples. The source material was whole blood, sampled in connection with sensitization to the hapten diphenylcyclopropenone (DPC). This rearrangement joins TRBV7-8 to TRBJ2-7, with 10 nucleotides matching TRBD2. CDR3 bases: TGTGCCAGCAGCCACGACAGGGCGCGGGGACTAGCGCTGAACGAGCAGTACTTC. Translation gives CASSHDRARGLALNEQYF.